These 27 T cell receptor beta chains were all obtained from the same sample, sequenced in a study of CD8+CD57+ T cells in acquired aplastic anemia. The authors sequenced patients whose flow cytometry had shown CD8+CD57+ cell expansion. Genomic DNA, serving as template, underwent TCR beta VDJ and CDR3 profiling. TCRdb reprocessed the reads with MiXCR, giving one entry per CDR3 protein. Among about 58,000 distinct CDR3 sequences listed, roughly three fifths were seen once. Sequences were obtained from sorted CD4+, CD8+, or CD8+CD57+ T cells (not recorded which) from PBMCs. The receptors stem from a human donor with aplastic anemia.

This chain joins TRBV9 and TRBJ2-3, with D possibly called TRBD1 or TRBD2 (5 bases each). The CDR3 is made up of 15 amino acids. Germline loops: CDR1 SGDLS, CDR2 YYNGEE. V was trimmed by 6 bases and J by 2 bases, leaving 16 bases between them. The CDR3 bases are TGTGCCAGCACCAGCCGAGGGGTCACCACAGATACGCAGTATTTT. It yields the protein CASTSRGVTTDTQYF.

The rearrangement uses TRBV6-1 and TRBJ2-3; 10 nucleotides match TRBD1. CDR1 is MNHNS, CDR2 SASEGT, per germline. This CDR3 has 16 residues. V dropped 4 bases and J dropped 6; count of bases not matched to a gene: 10. The CDR3: CASSAESGQGSDTQYF. CDR3 nucleotides: TGTGCCAGCAGTGCAGAATCGGGACAGGGGAGTGATACGCAGTATTTT.

This clonotype was picked up one time. This chain joins TRBV7-9 and TRBJ2-4, with TRBD1 as a possible D gene (5 bases). There are 16 residues in the CDR3. CDR1 SEHNR and CDR2 FQNEAQ come from the germline V gene (reference sequence). The V end lost 1 base, the J end lost 0 bases, and 10 bases lay between the germline ends. The CDR3, as DNA: TGTGCCAGCAGCTTAGGAGCAGGGCTAGCCAAAAACATTCAGTACTTC. Its protein is CASSLGAGLAKNIQYF.

V gene TRBV5-5 combines with J gene TRBJ1-6; D is unclear. V was pared by 4 bases and J by 4 bases, with 15 bases between. This CDR3 contains 16 residues. From germline, CDR1 is SGHKS and CDR2 YYEKEE (reference sequence). CDR3 amino acids: CASSEDPDEYNSPLHF. DNA for the CDR3: TGTGCCAGCAGCGAGGACCCCGACGAGTATAATTCACCCCTCCACTTT. Based on the CDR3 plus reference TRBV5-5 and TRBJ1-6, the full variable domain is DAGVTQSPTHLIKTRGQQVTLRCSPISGHKSVSWYQQVLGQGPQFIFQYYEKEERGRGNFPDRFSARQFPNYSSELNVNALLLGDSALYLCASSEDPDEYNSPLHFGNGTRLTVT.

This rearrangement joins TRBV5-6 to TRBJ2-6; TRBD1 or TRBD2 may be the D gene (6 bases each). Trimming left V 1 base short and J 8 bases short, with 10 bases between. This CDR3 has 14 residues. Germline CDR1 and CDR2: SGHDT and YYEEEE. Here the CDR3 DNA reads TGTGCCAGCAGCTTGAGGGGGGCGACCAACGTCCTGACTTTC. This encodes CASSLRGATNVLTF.

The chain carries TRBV5-5 and TRBJ2-7; perhaps TRBD1 as D (6 bases). V shed 3 bases and J shed 2 bases, with 12 bases lying between them. CDR3 length equals 14 residues. CDR1 is SGHKS, CDR2 YYEKEE, per germline (reference sequence). The CDR3: CASSSRGTTYEQYF. The CDR3 DNA is TGTGCCAGCAGCTCCCGAGGGACAACCTACGAGCAGTACTTC.

This clonotype was seen more than once but under ten times. V is TRBV29-1 and J is TRBJ2-7; a possible D gene is TRBD1 (6 bases). Trimming took 5 bases from V and 6 from J, leaving 17 bases between them. The germline V gene has CDR1 SQVTM and CDR2 ANQGSEA. The CDR3 consists of 13 residues. The CDR3 loop is CSVTETGSGEQYF. CDR3 bases: TGCAGCGTTACGGAAACAGGGAGCGGCGAGCAGTACTTC.

This clonotype has just one count. The chain links TRBV10-2 to TRBJ1-2; no clear D. CDR3 length: 16 amino acids. Trimming removed 0 bases at V and 4 bases at J, with 15 bases between. The germline V gene encodes CDR1 WSHSY and CDR2 SAAADI. The CDR3 DNA follows: TGCGCCAGCAGTGAGTCGGACGGACCAACTTCCTATGGCTACACCTTC. It encodes CASSESDGPTSYGYTF.

The chain recombines TRBV9 with TRBJ1-1; possible D gene TRBD1, 5 bases. CDR3 length: 14 residues. Germline V gene lookup returns CDR1 SGDLS and CDR2 YYNGEE. Trimming took off 4 bases at V and 0 bases at J, with 10 bases between the two ends. CDR3 sequence (DNA): TGTGCCAGCAGCCCCCGGGGGATGAACACTGAAGCTTTCTTT. Residues: CASSPRGMNTEAFF.

This clonotype turned up a few times. A read error may explain this, as a much larger clone is one base away. In this CDR3 the conserved last residue, phenylalanine or tryptophan, is missing, so a read error is likely. This sequence joins TRBV28 and TRBJ1-6; D perhaps matches TRBD1 (6 bases). There are 19 residues in the CDR3. CDR1 MDHEN and CDR2 SYDVKM come from the germline V gene. The V and J ends lost 3 bases and 0 bases respectively, with 18 bases between them. CDR3 DNA: TGTGCCAGCAGTTTCCCCGTAGACAGGCTGAGCTCCTATAATTCACCCCTCCACATT. It translates to CASSFPVDRLSSYNSPLHI.

This clonotype was counted at least ten times. This chain connects TRBV5-6 to TRBJ2-1, with TRBD2 matching over 11 bases. Trimming at V came to 4 bases and at J to 8 bases, leaving 11 bases not matched to a gene. CDR3 size: 16 residues. Germline values: CDR1 SGHDT, CDR2 YYEEEE. The CDR3 coding sequence is TGTGCCAGCAGCGGAGGGACTAGCGGCCCCCTTTATGAGCAGTTCTTC. Translating it yields CASSGGTSGPLYEQFF. Full variable domain (remainder filled in from reference TRBV5-6 and TRBJ2-1): DAGVTQSPTHLIKTRGQQVTLRCSPKSGHDTVSWYQQALGQGPQFIFQYYEEEERQRGNFPDRFSGHQFPNYSSELNVNALLLGDSALYLCASSGGTSGPLYEQFFGPGTRLTVL.

V usage is TRBV24-1 and J usage is TRBJ1-2; the D gene is possibly TRBD1 (6 bases). Per germline, CDR1 KGHDR and CDR2 SFDVKD. The CDR3 is made up of 12 amino acids. V was pared by 1 base and J by 8 bases, with 7 bases between. The CDR3 DNA reads as TGTGCCACCAGTGATTTTGGGACAGGCTACACCTTC. It is translated as CATSDFGTGYTF.

This clonotype was counted ten times or more. The chain couples TRBV4-3 to TRBJ1-1, with no clear D. Per the germline V gene, CDR1 is LGHNA and CDR2 is YSLEER. Trimming pared 4 bases from V and 1 base from J, leaving 13 bases between. The length of the CDR3 is 15 residues. The CDR3, as DNA: TGCGCCAGCAGCCTACACCGGGCAGCGAACACTGAAGCTTTCTTT. Translating it yields CASSLHRAANTEAFF.

CDR3 protein: CATSREAAFGETQYF. CDR3 in DNA: TGTGCCACCAGCAGAGAGGCAGCCTTCGGAGAGACCCAGTACTTC. The chain recombines TRBV15 with TRBJ2-5; D ambiguous. The germline V gene has CDR1 LNHNV and CDR2 YYDKDF (reference sequence). Trimming shortened V by 0 bases and J by 4 bases, and 12 bases separated the two germline ends. The length of the CDR3 is 15 residues.

This clonotype turned up a few times. V gene TRBV19 combines with J gene TRBJ1-6; TRBD1 aligns across 8 bases. The CDR3 length is 14 residues. Trimming at V came to 8 bases and at J to 7 bases, leaving 7 bases not matched to a gene. Per the germline V gene, CDR1 is LNHDA and CDR2 is SQIVND (reference sequence). CDR3 bases: TGTGCCAGTCAGGGGGCCGGGTCGAATTCACCCCTCCACTTT. This encodes CASQGAGSNSPLHF.

About this clonotype itself: Compared with germline, one end of the junction differs, possibly owing to a read error. CDR3 amino acids: CASSVRVPASNEKLFF. As DNA, the CDR3 is TGTGCCAGCAGTGTTCGGGTCCCGGCCTCTAATGAGAAACTGTTTTTT. This rearrangement joins TRBV2 to TRBJ1-4; D ambiguous. Per the germline V gene, CDR1 is SNHLY and CDR2 is FYNNEI. The CDR3 consists of 16 residues.

This clonotype was recorded only once. In nucleotides, the CDR3 is TGCAGTGCTAGCGGCGTGGGCTCCTACAATGAGCAGTTCTTC. Its translation is CSASGVGSYNEQFF. This chain connects TRBV20-1 to TRBJ2-1; D remains ambiguous. The V end lost 3 bases, the J end lost 0 bases, and 9 bases lay between the germline ends. The germline CDR1 and CDR2 sequences are DFQATT and SNEGSKA (reference sequence). This CDR3 spans 14 amino acids.

The chain has TRBV15 and TRBJ1-2; D is undetermined. The V gene's germline CDR1 is LNHNV and CDR2 YYDKDF (reference sequence). Trimming left V 0 bases short and J 5 bases short, with 19 bases between. The CDR3 consists of 17 residues. The CDR3 sequence is CATSRDAASGDPYGYTF. CDR3 in DNA: TGTGCCACCAGCAGAGATGCAGCGTCCGGGGATCCTTATGGCTACACCTTC.

This clonotype is classed as medium-sized (0.01 to 0.1%). This chain links TRBV19 with TRBJ1-1; TRBD1 might be the D (5 bases). Germline V gene lookup returns CDR1 LNHDA and CDR2 SQIVND (reference sequence). V shed 0 bases and J shed 1 base, with 9 bases lying between them. CDR3 length equals 15 residues. As DNA, the CDR3 is TGTGCCAGTAGTATAGACGGGGGACCGAACACTGAAGCTTTCTTT. It translates to CASSIDGGPNTEAFF.

This clonotype has a single count. V usage is TRBV19 and J usage is TRBJ1-2, with 9 bases fitting TRBD1. Per germline, CDR1 LNHDA and CDR2 SQIVND (reference sequence). V shed 8 bases and J 7 bases; nucleotides not matched to a gene: 5. This CDR3 is built from 12 residues. DNA for the CDR3: TGTGCCAGTGACCACAGGGGGCTTGGCTACACCTTC. Amino acids: CASDHRGLGYTF.

This chain connects TRBV7-6 to TRBJ2-7; no definite D call. V lost 1 base, J lost 4 bases, and 8 bases lay in between. Germline V CDR1 and CDR2: SGHVS, FNYEAQ. CDR3 length equals 13 residues. CDR3 nucleotides: TGTGCCAGCAGCTTAGGTGCGGAATACGAGCAGTACTTC. It yields the protein CASSLGAEYEQYF.

This clonotype was picked up many times. The J gene is TRBJ1-2, the V gene TRBV5-4, with D possibly matching TRBD1 (5 bases). Germline lookup yields CDR1 SGHNT and CDR2 YYREEE (reference sequence). Trimming removed 4 bases at V and 2 bases at J, with 9 bases between. This CDR3 has 13 residues. CDR3 loop: CASSRTLNYGYTF. The CDR3 nucleotides are TGTGCCAGCAGCCGGACACTCAACTATGGCTACACCTTC.

This clonotype appeared many times. V and J are TRBV6-2 or TRBV6-3 and TRBJ1-1, with D uncertain. Trimming stripped 7 bases from V and 1 base from J, with 13 bases between. CDR1 and CDR2 from the germline V gene are MNHEY and SVGEGT. This CDR3 contains 14 residues. In DNA, the CDR3 is TGTGCCAGCAATATAATCAAGGGGAACACTGAAGCTTTCTTT. It yields the protein CASNIIKGNTEAFF.

J is TRBJ2-1 and V is TRBV13; possibly TRBD1 for D (5 bases). The germline V gene encodes CDR1 PRHDT and CDR2 FYEKMQ (reference sequence). This CDR3 is built from 15 residues. Trimming left V 5 bases short and J 1 base short, with 12 bases between. In DNA, the CDR3 is TGTGCCAGCAGCCGGACAAGTATGTCCTACAATGAGCAGTTCTTC. Protein product: CASSRTSMSYNEQFF.

The chain couples TRBV11-3 to TRBJ1-5, with no clear D. This CDR3 has 14 amino acids. V was clipped by 5 bases and J by 1 base, with 9 bases between them. Germline CDR1 reads SGHNT; CDR2 reads YENEEA. The CDR3 loop is CASSPDMSNQPQHF. CDR3 bases: TGTGCCAGCAGCCCCGACATGAGCAATCAGCCCCAGCATTTT.

This clonotype was detected many times. The chain is built from TRBV4-1 and TRBJ1-2; unclear D gene. Deletions cut 0 bases from V and 5 bases from J, with 10 bases between. This CDR3 comprises 14 residues. CDR1 is MGHRA, CDR2 YSYEKL, per germline. CDR3 nucleotides: TGCGCCAGCAGCCAAGACACCACGGGATATGGCTACACCTTC. Translating it yields CASSQDTTGYGYTF.

The chain recombines TRBV19 with TRBJ2-1, with 8 bases identical to TRBD2. Germline V gives CDR1 LNHDA, CDR2 SQIVND (reference sequence). Losses at the gene ends were 5 bases for V and 10 bases for J; bases not matched to a gene: 7. The CDR3 totals 13 residues. Here the CDR3 reads CASSSGLAWEQFF. The CDR3 bases are TGTGCCAGTAGTTCTGGACTAGCTTGGGAGCAGTTCTTC.